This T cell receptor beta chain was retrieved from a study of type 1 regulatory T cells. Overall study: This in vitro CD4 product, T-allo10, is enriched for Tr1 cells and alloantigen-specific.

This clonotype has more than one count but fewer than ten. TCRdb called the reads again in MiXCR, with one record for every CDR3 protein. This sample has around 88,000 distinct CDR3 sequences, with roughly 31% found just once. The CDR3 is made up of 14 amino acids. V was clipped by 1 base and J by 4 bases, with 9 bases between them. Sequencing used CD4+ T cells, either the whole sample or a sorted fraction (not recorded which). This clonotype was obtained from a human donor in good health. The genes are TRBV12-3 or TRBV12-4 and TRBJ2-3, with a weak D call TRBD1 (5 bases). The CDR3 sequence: CASSLGQGADTQYF. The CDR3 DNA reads TGTGCCAGCAGTTTAGGGCAGGGCGCAGATACGCAGTATTTT.